The rows below give T cell receptor beta chains drawn from one sample of a study of T-cell reconstitution after alpha-beta-depleted transplantation in children. TCRdb re-called the PCR reads with MiXCR, one entry per CDR3 protein. The table lists about a million distinct CDR3 sequences, about 30% of them singletons. The source was PBMCs, mostly from graft donor cells, collected 360 days after TCRalphabeta/CD19-depleted stem cell transplant. All receptors derive from a boy under two years old who had a stem cell transplant for SCID, so the T cells may come from the graft donor. Both conserved end residues are part of each CDR3. The D gene is left open where the match is weak. Clone size is given for some rows only: seen once, a few or many times, or a class if the clone is expanded.

cdr3_length j_call d_call v_call clone_size cdr3_nt cdr3_aa
15 TRBJ2-1 TRBD2 TRBV5-1 few TGCGCCAGCAGCTTTGAGCGGGGGGGCCAAAATGAGCAGTTCTTC CASSFERGGQNEQFF
16 TRBJ1-5 - TRBV4-2 once TGTGCCAGCAGCCAAGATTTGTGGGGGAGTCCTCAGCCCCAGCATTTT CASSQDLWGSPQPQHF
16 TRBJ2-7 - TRBV12-3/TRBV12-4 - TGTGCCAGCAGTCCCGGACCGGGGGCGCGGTCCTACGAGCAGTACTTC CASSPGPGARSYEQYF
15 TRBJ2-7 TRBD1 TRBV28 - TGTGCCAGCAGTTTAAACGGACAGGTCTTATACGAGCAGTACTTC CASSLNGQVLYEQYF
13 TRBJ2-3 TRBD2 TRBV20-1 - TGCAGTGCTACCCTAGCGGGGGGGGATACGCAGTATTTT CSATLAGGDTQYF
15 TRBJ2-5 - TRBV5-1 few TGCGCCAGCAGCTCCCGGTCAGGGACGATGGAGACCCAGTACTTC CASSSRSGTMETQYF
15 TRBJ2-1 - TRBV12-3/TRBV12-4 many TGTGCCAGCAGTTTAGGGGGGCCGACCTACAATGAGCAGTTCTTC CASSLGGPTYNEQFF
16 TRBJ1-5 - TRBV12-3/TRBV12-4 - TGTGCCAGCAGTTTCCGGGATTTTGGGAGCAATCAGCCCCAGCATTTT CASSFRDFGSNQPQHF
15 TRBJ1-1 - TRBV5-5 few TGTGCCAGCAGCTTAAACTCAGGGATACGCAGTGAAGCTTTCTTT CASSLNSGIRSEAFF
14 TRBJ1-1 TRBD1 TRBV28 - TGTGCCAGCAGGACAGGGAGGAGTAACACTGAAGCTTTCTTT CASRTGRSNTEAFF
18 TRBJ2-3 TRBD2 TRBV6-5 - TGTGCCAGCAGTTATGTAGCGGGGGCCCACCCCGGTACAGATACGCAGTATTTT CASSYVAGAHPGTDTQYF
16 TRBJ1-6 - TRBV3-1 - TGTGCCAGCAGCCAAGCAGGGATTTGGTTAGTTTCACCCCTCCACTTT CASSQAGIWLVSPLHF
14 TRBJ2-7 - TRBV20-1 few TGCAGTGCTAGGACCGCCGGGGGTACCTACGAGCAGTACTTC CSARTAGGTYEQYF
15 TRBJ2-3 - TRBV7-9 - TGTGCCAGCATCTGGGGCCGTTCCATCACAGATACGCAGTATTTT CASIWGRSITDTQYF
13 TRBJ2-7 - TRBV28 many TGTGCCAGCAGTCCCGTGGGGGGCTACGAGCAGTACTTC CASSPVGGYEQYF
14 TRBJ2-1 - TRBV12-3/TRBV12-4 - TGTGCCAGCAGTTTAGCGAGGGACCACAATGAGCAGTTCTTC CASSLARDHNEQFF
13 TRBJ1-1 - TRBV29-1 few TGCAGCGTTTCTTCGTCCCTGAACACTGAAGCTTTCTTT CSVSSSLNTEAFF
15 TRBJ2-1 - TRBV11-2 few TGTGCCAGCAGCTCATTGCAGGGACCTTACAATGAGCAGTTCTTC CASSSLQGPYNEQFF
16 TRBJ1-3 - TRBV11-2 - TGTGCCAGCAGCTGGGAGACAGGAGTTCCTGGAAACACCATATATTTT CASSWETGVPGNTIYF
16 TRBJ2-1 TRBD1 TRBV4-3 - TGCGCCAGCAGCCAAGAGCCTAGGGGGCTGGGAAATGAGCAGTTCTTC CASSQEPRGLGNEQFF
16 TRBJ2-1 - TRBV12-3/TRBV12-4 - TGTGCCAGCAGTTTCTGGGTGAGCGGATCGGGGAATGAGCAGTTCTTC CASSFWVSGSGNEQFF
15 TRBJ2-7 TRBD1 TRBV7-9 few TGTGCCAGCAGCTTACTGGGACAGGGTCCCTACGAGCAGTACTTC CASSLLGQGPYEQYF
12 TRBJ1-1 - TRBV25-1 few TGTGCCAGCAGTGGGGGGAGTAGAGGGGCTTTCTTT CASSGGSRGAFF
15 TRBJ1-1 TRBD1 TRBV27 - TGTGCCAGCAGTTTAAGATGGACAGGGTACGATGAAGCTTTCTTT CASSLRWTGYDEAFF
18 TRBJ2-1 TRBD2 TRBV4-3 few TGCGCCAGCAGCCAAGATCCCAGCGGGGGACCTACCTACAATGAGCAGTTCTTC CASSQDPSGGPTYNEQFF
16 TRBJ2-7 - TRBV20-1 - TGCAGTGCTAGAGGGGTGGGTTGGCAGCCGGCCTACGAGCAGTACTTC CSARGVGWQPAYEQYF
13 TRBJ2-7 TRBD1 TRBV27 few TGTGCCAGCGGACTGGGACAGGCCTACGAGCAGTACTTC CASGLGQAYEQYF
18 TRBJ2-6 - TRBV5-6 few TGTGCCAGCAGCTTGAGCGGGACACCGAAATCTGGGGCCAACGTCCTGACTTTC CASSLSGTPKSGANVLTF
15 TRBJ1-1 - TRBV5-1 many TGCGCCAGCAGCTTTGGATCCACAGGGAAAACTGAAGCTTTCTTT CASSFGSTGKTEAFF
13 TRBJ2-1 TRBD1 TRBV29-1 - TGCAGCGTCCGGAAGGACAGGGACAATGAGCAGTTCTTC CSVRKDRDNEQFF
14 TRBJ2-7 - TRBV20-1 few TGCAGTGCTAGTCAGTCGGGGTTCCTGGCCGAGCAGTACTTC CSASQSGFLAEQYF
13 TRBJ2-1 - TRBV12-3/TRBV12-4 - TGTGCCAGCAACGAGTTCCCCGCCAGACCGGAGTTCTTC CASNEFPARPEFF
17 TRBJ2-5 - TRBV4-1 - TGCGCCAGCAGCCAATCAGGGGCATCGATAGGAGGAGAGACCCAGTACTTC CASSQSGASIGGETQYF
15 TRBJ1-3 - TRBV7-2 - TGTGCCAGCAGCCCAGGGGCCAGCCCTGGAAACACCATATATTTT CASSPGASPGNTIYF
18 TRBJ2-2 - TRBV24-1 few TGTGCCACCAGTGATAACACCGCGGGGACAAAGAACACCGGGGAGCTGTTTTTT CATSDNTAGTKNTGELFF
11 TRBJ1-6 - TRBV7-9 - TGTGCCAGCAGCCCCGCGGCACCCCTCCACTTT CASSPAAPLHF
15 TRBJ2-1 TRBD1 TRBV12-3/TRBV12-4 - TGTGCCAGCAGGCCCGGGACAGGGCATTACAATGAGCAGTTCTTC CASRPGTGHYNEQFF